This TCR beta chain was obtained from a study of human T cells and chemical hapten exposure (dated by TCRdb to about 2021). Study-wide context: For sensitization, 2% DPC in acetone was applied to a 2 cm by 2 cm area of upper inner arm skin. Libraries were pooled for sequencing, and variation in per-sample TCR yields was attributed mainly to small differences in library volumes within the pool. Weekly therapeutic DPC doses were additionally applied to the scalp of patients throughout the roughly 23-week study period. About 27 alopecia patients gave blood for TCR sequencing at one to four time points (pre-sensitization, 2, 6 and 24 weeks). Patch tests used Finn chambers with 0.01% DPC on the upper back, scored after 6 days by International Contact Dermatitis Research Group standards. Blood samples were taken from patients before sensitization (week 0) and then at 2, 6 and about 24 weeks after DPC sensitization. Peripheral blood TCR repertoire changes were tracked in vivo in alopecia patients during primary and secondary sensitization to the hapten diphenylcyclopropenone (DPC). Alopecia areata with under or over 50% scalp involvement, alopecia totalis and alopecia universalis were represented in the patient cohort, which was mostly female.

Library preparation employed RACE. The data were produced on a NextSeq 500. During library preparation, unique molecular identifiers were attached to individual cDNA molecules so that TCRs could be counted in a quantitative, reproducible way. For every blood RNA sample, sequencing covered both the TCR alpha and TCR beta chains. The paper's data handling went like this. The median number of TCRs per sample was around 96,000, ranging from roughly 23,224 to 690,600. V, J and CDR3 annotation of the TCR reads was carried out using the Decombinator software suite. For PS versus PT1 abundance plots, all samples were subsampled to the same number of TCRs (28,000). TCRs were defined as expanded if absent before sensitization and observed at least eight times at the 2-week time point. Using fastp trimming at Q25 and MiXCR clonotype assembly, TCRdb reanalyzed the public sequencing data and kept in-frame beta chains. Records with the same CDR3 protein are collapsed into one entry carrying the most frequent genes and DNA. The V and J calls come from TCRdb's annotation, not from the publication. This sample holds about 110,000 distinct CDR3 sequences; 9% to 9.5% were observed only once. Together, the top ten hold more than 3% of the sample.

Read against the paper, the sample's time point label means: patch test 2, 6 weeks after DPC sensitization. Read against the paper, the sample's treatment or condition label means: therapeutic diphenylcyclopropenone sensitization with weekly scalp DPC. At each patch-test visit, blood was drawn before the patch test was applied. Eligible patients were aged 18 to 70, diagnosed with alopecia, deemed suitable for DPC therapy, and excluded if pregnant. Total RNA was extracted from unfractionated whole blood collected in Tempus Blood RNA tubes. As for this clonotype: Its antigen is currently not known. Base-call qualities are not available, and no considerably larger clone is one nucleotide away.

What the research found in general, with its limitations: After repeated subsampling, the strength of the expansion versus patch-test correlation and the threshold at which it became significant changed. Compared with pre-sensitization or healthy control sets, expanded TCRs formed significantly more large CDR3 similarity clusters, which is consistent with antigen-driven responses. Because every patient had alopecia, a presumed autoimmune disease, the patients' immune response might differ from that of healthy individuals. Patch test score was positively correlated with the number of PT1 expanded TCRs, with significance at thresholds 8, 16 and 32 but not at 4. No change with DPC sensitization was found in the number of TCRs above 1 in 1000 frequency, and no evidence of global repertoire structure alterations was found.

The sequences come from whole blood, collected in connection with sensitization to the hapten diphenylcyclopropenone (DPC). The sequence was collected from a woman aged 40-49 years with alopecia areata. Some clones in this sample may be carry-over from other donors' samples.

DNA sequence: TGTGCCATCAGTATACTAGCGGGGCCGGTCAATGAGCAGTTCTTC. Its protein product is CAISILAGPVNEQFF. Here the chain combines TRBV10-3 and TRBJ2-1; 10 bases in between match TRBD2. The germline V gene yields ENHRY for CDR1 and SYGVKD for CDR2. The CDR3 holds 15 amino acids from the cysteine to the phenylalanine. Only CDR3 DNA remains: 45 bases, in frame from the first base. Unmatched junction bases come to 7, with V trimmed by 5 bases and J by 6 bases.